Listed below are T cell receptor beta chains from one sample, sequenced in a study of blood T cells in healthy people across ages. MiXCR, run by TCRdb on the 5' RACE reads, gives a single entry per CDR3 protein. The sample shows 1.5 million or so distinct CDR3 sequences, 35% to 45% of them seen only once. Sequenced sample: blood. These receptors were taken from a woman between 18 and 29 years old in good health. Both conserved end residues are part of each CDR3. The order of the fields is clone size, D gene, V gene, J gene, CDR3 protein, CDR3 DNA. A D gene is named only where the DNA matches it firmly. Rows may omit the clone size; those that give it use once, few, many or a size class.

>few|NA|TRBV15|TRBJ1-5
CATSRDWDQPQHF
TGTGCCACCAGCAGAGATTGGGATCAGCCCCAGCATTTT
>many|NA|TRBV7-2|TRBJ1-1
CASSLIDRPNTEAFF
TGTGCCAGCAGCTTAATAGACAGACCGAACACTGAAGCTTTCTTT
>NA|NA|TRBV18|TRBJ1-1
CASSPNLDTEAFF
TGTGCCAGCTCACCAAATCTGGACACTGAAGCTTTCTTT
>NA|TRBD2|TRBV9|TRBJ2-2
CASSVFSSGRTGELFF
TGTGCCAGCAGCGTATTCAGTAGCGGGAGAACCGGGGAGCTGTTTTTT
>NA|TRBD1|TRBV20-1|TRBJ1-5
CSAKDRGHQPQHF
TGCAGTGCTAAGGACAGGGGGCATCAGCCCCAGCATTTT
>few|NA|TRBV12-3/TRBV12-4|TRBJ1-1
CASRARGNAFF
TGTGCCAGCAGAGCGCGCGGTAACGCTTTCTTT
>NA|TRBD1|TRBV6-5|TRBJ2-3
CASSYGQGETDTQYF
TGTGCCAGCAGTTACGGACAGGGTGAGACAGATACGCAGTATTTT
>few|NA|TRBV28|TRBJ2-4
CASSLNRKNIQYF
TGTGCCAGCAGTTTAAACAGAAAAAACATTCAGTACTTC
>few|NA|TRBV7-8|TRBJ1-2
CASSWDVQDQFGYTF
TGTGCCAGCAGTTGGGACGTTCAGGATCAATTCGGCTACACCTTC
>NA|NA|TRBV9|TRBJ1-1
CASSVGPAIDTEAFF
TGTGCCAGCAGCGTAGGTCCCGCTATTGACACTGAAGCTTTCTTT
>NA|TRBD1|TRBV10-3|TRBJ1-5
CATKTGGYQPQHF
TGTGCCACCAAGACAGGGGGCTATCAGCCCCAGCATTTT
>few|NA|TRBV7-8|TRBJ1-2
CAGSLRAGGGNPLGYGYTF
TGTGCCGGAAGTCTTAGGGCGGGAGGGGGAAACCCTCTCGGCTATGGCTACACCTTC
>NA|NA|TRBV4-3|TRBJ2-3
CASSPKGWGRGYTDTQYF
TGCGCCAGCAGCCCTAAGGGGTGGGGGCGGGGGTACACAGATACGCAGTATTTT
>NA|NA|TRBV11-3|TRBJ2-1
CASIEADSYNEQFF
TGTGCCAGCATAGAGGCGGACTCCTACAATGAGCAGTTCTTC
>few|NA|TRBV4-3|TRBJ2-3
CASSQSITDTQYF
TGCGCCAGCAGCCAGTCTATCACAGATACGCAGTATTTT
>NA|TRBD2|TRBV5-1|TRBJ2-4
CASSPQGLAGVGEQYF
TGCGCCAGCAGCCCCCAGGGGCTAGCGGGAGTTGGGGAGCAGTACTTC
>NA|NA|TRBV7-7|TRBJ2-5
CASSLETGGGTQYF
TGTGCTAGCAGCTTAGAAACAGGGGGGGGGACCCAGTACTTC
>NA|NA|TRBV5-1|TRBJ2-7
CASAGRAGSYEQYF
TGCGCCAGTGCCGGACGAGCGGGCTCCTACGAGCAGTACTTC
>NA|NA|TRBV15|TRBJ2-7
CATSSSGLIYEQYF
TGTGCCACCAGCAGTTCAGGGCTAATCTACGAGCAGTACTTC
>NA|NA|TRBV11-1|TRBJ2-1
CASTHRLAYNEQFF
TGTGCCAGCACCCATAGACTGGCTTACAATGAGCAGTTCTTC
>NA|TRBD1|TRBV12-3/TRBV12-4|TRBJ1-5
CASTHRGGNQPQHF
TGTGCCAGCACCCACAGGGGTGGCAATCAGCCCCAGCATTTT
>NA|NA|TRBV12-3/TRBV12-4|TRBJ2-3
CASTPGRGGTDTQYF
TGTGCCAGCACTCCCGGCAGGGGGGGCACAGATACGCAGTATTTT
>NA|NA|TRBV10-3|TRBJ1-1
CAISEGWESEAFF
TGTGCCATCAGTGAGGGCTGGGAATCTGAAGCTTTCTTT
>few|NA|TRBV4-3|TRBJ2-7
CASSQALRDSYEQYF
TGCGCCAGCAGCCAAGCCCTCAGGGACTCCTACGAGCAGTACTTC
>many|NA|TRBV7-2|TRBJ2-1
CASSLAALSYNEQFF
TGTGCCAGCAGTTTAGCGGCCCTCTCCTACAATGAGCAGTTCTTC
>NA|NA|TRBV6-5|TRBJ2-1
CATSLGPAYNEQFF
TGTGCCACTAGTCTCGGACCCGCCTACAATGAGCAGTTCTTC
>NA|NA|TRBV29-1|TRBJ1-1
CSVKHGGNTEAFF
TGCAGCGTAAAACACGGGGGGAACACTGAAGCTTTCTTT
>many|NA|TRBV6-6|TRBJ2-5
CASSYAGESETQYF
TGTGCCAGCAGTTACGCCGGGGAATCAGAGACCCAGTACTTC
>few|NA|TRBV4-3|TRBJ1-3
CASSQDGRLNTIYF
TGCGCCAGCAGCCAAGACGGCAGACTAAACACCATATATTTT
>NA|NA|TRBV27|TRBJ2-1
CASSWTHSYNEQFF
TGTGCCAGCAGTTGGACGCATTCCTACAATGAGCAGTTCTTC
>few|TRBD2|TRBV29-1|TRBJ2-3
CSASGGGDSTDKQYF
TGCAGCGCCTCCGGGGGGGGAGACAGCACAGATAAGCAGTATTTT
>few|NA|TRBV5-5|TRBJ2-1
CASSLKRDSSYNEQFF
TGTGCCAGCAGCTTGAAGCGGGACAGCTCCTACAATGAGCAGTTCTTC
>few|TRBD1|TRBV4-3|TRBJ1-6
CASSFRGRSSPLHF
TGCGCCAGCAGCTTCAGGGGGCGAAGTTCACCCCTCCACTTT
>NA|NA|TRBV6-2/TRBV6-3|TRBJ1-2
CASSYKAYYGYTF
TGTGCCAGCAGTTACAAGGCTTACTATGGCTACACCTTC
>NA|NA|TRBV4-1|TRBJ2-1
CASSHLRIKERYNEQFF
TGCGCCAGCAGCCACCTAAGGATAAAGGAGCGGTACAATGAGCAGTTCTTC
>NA|NA|TRBV27|TRBJ2-7
CASSFAPAYEQYF
TGTGCCAGCAGTTTTGCCCCCGCCTACGAGCAGTACTTC
>NA|NA|TRBV29-1|TRBJ1-1
CSVSPLRDTEAFF
TGCAGCGTTTCTCCTCTGAGGGACACTGAAGCTTTCTTT
>NA|NA|TRBV29-1|TRBJ2-2
CSVEDWSGELFF
TGCAGCGTTGAAGATTGGTCCGGGGAGCTGTTTTTT
>few|NA|TRBV10-2|TRBJ1-3
CASLSDSSGNTIYF
TGCGCCAGCCTCTCGGACAGCTCTGGAAACACCATATATTTT
>once|NA|TRBV6-5|TRBJ1-1
CASSSELSGGWTEAFF
TGTGCCAGCAGTTCCGAACTCTCGGGAGGTTGGACTGAAGCTTTCTTT
>few|NA|TRBV7-9|TRBJ1-5
CASSLGGWKQPQHF
TGTGCCAGCAGCTTAGGGGGTTGGAAGCAGCCCCAGCATTTT
>many|NA|TRBV5-1|TRBJ2-1
CASSLGDSYNEQFF
TGCGCCAGCTCCCTGGGGGACTCCTACAATGAGCAGTTCTTC
>NA|TRBD1|TRBV20-1|TRBJ2-3
CSARADRADTQYF
TGCAGTGCTAGGGCGGACAGGGCAGATACGCAGTATTTT
>once|NA|TRBV20-1|TRBJ2-3
CSARGGYSRYF
TGCAGTGCTAGAGGGGGATATTCGCGGTATTTT
>few|NA|TRBV6-5|TRBJ2-1
CASSRDNYNEQFF
TGTGCCAGCAGCCGGGACAACTACAATGAGCAGTTCTTC
>many|TRBD2|TRBV6-5|TRBJ2-3
CASSNGLATDTQYF
TGTGCCAGCAGTAACGGACTAGCTACAGATACGCAGTATTTT
>NA|NA|TRBV6-5|TRBJ2-3
CANRRDPSSTDTQYF
TGTGCCAACAGGAGGGACCCCTCCAGCACAGATACGCAGTATTTT
>NA|TRBD2|TRBV28|TRBJ2-3
CASKPSGLTDTQYF
TGTGCCAGCAAACCTAGCGGACTCACAGATACGCAGTATTTT
>NA|TRBD2|TRBV30|TRBJ2-3
CACASGIFSDTQYF
TGTGCCTGTGCTAGCGGGATATTCTCAGATACGCAGTATTTT
>NA|NA|TRBV12-3/TRBV12-4|TRBJ1-1
CASSLVPRAGTEAFF
TGTGCCAGCAGTTTAGTCCCCAGGGCGGGCACTGAAGCTTTCTTT
>NA|NA|TRBV5-4|TRBJ1-2
CASNTRDGSNYGYTF
TGTGCCAGCAACACCCGGGACGGCTCTAACTATGGCTACACCTTC